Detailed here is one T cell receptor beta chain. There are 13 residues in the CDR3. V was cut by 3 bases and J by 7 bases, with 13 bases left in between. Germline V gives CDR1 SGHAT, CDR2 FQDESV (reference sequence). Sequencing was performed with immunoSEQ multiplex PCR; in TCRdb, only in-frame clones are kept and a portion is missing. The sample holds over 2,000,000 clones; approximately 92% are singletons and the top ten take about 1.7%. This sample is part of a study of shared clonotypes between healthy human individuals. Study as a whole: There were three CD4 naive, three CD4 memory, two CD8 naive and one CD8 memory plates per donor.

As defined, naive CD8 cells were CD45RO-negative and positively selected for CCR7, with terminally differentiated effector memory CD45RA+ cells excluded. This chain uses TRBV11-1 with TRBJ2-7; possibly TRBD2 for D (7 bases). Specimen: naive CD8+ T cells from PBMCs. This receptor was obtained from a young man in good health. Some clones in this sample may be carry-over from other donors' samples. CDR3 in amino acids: CASSFAGAGEQYF. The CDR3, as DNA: TGTGCCAGCAGCTTCGCGGGGGCTGGGGAGCAGTACTTC. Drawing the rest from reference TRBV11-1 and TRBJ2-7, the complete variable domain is EAEVAQSPRYKITEKSQAVAFWCDPISGHATLYWYRQILGQGPELLVQFQDESVVDDSQLPKDRFSAERLKGVDSTLKIQPAELGDSAMYLCASSFAGAGEQYFGPGTRLTVT.